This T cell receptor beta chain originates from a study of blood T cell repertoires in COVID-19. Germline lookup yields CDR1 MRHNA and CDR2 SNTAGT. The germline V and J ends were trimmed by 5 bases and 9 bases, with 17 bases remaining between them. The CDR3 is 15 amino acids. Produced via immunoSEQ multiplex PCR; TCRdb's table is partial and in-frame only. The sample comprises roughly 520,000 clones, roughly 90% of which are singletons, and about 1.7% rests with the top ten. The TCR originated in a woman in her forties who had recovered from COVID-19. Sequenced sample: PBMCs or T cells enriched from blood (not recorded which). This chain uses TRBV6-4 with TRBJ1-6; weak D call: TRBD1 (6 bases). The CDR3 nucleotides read TGTGCCAGCAGTAACCAGGGCGAAGGGGGTTCACCCCTCCACTTT. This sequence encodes CASSNQGEGGSPLHF.